Below, one T cell receptor beta chain is given with its context. The data belong to a study of blood T cell repertoires in COVID-19. Study-wide context: Specimens from acute and convalescent COVID-19 originated in the United States, Italy and Spain. Sources were T cells, B-cell-depleted T cells, or PBMCs; the material itself was cDNA or gDNA.

The germline CDR1 and CDR2 sequences are SEHNR and FQNEAQ (reference sequence). The V and J ends lost 5 bases and 8 bases respectively, with 7 bases between them. The CDR3 is made up of 12 amino acids. Under the authors' procedure: The authors estimated nucleated cell counts from reference gene primer amplification. Profiled with immunoSEQ multiplex PCR; TCRdb holds only in-frame clones, not every one. D and trimming were read from the DNA, whereas the V and J calls and clone size are those reported in that table. This table has over 80,000 clones, approximately 86% appearing once. V usage is TRBV7-9 and J usage is TRBJ1-6; no reliable D call. Sequencing was performed on peripheral blood. The sequence came from a man between 70 and 80 years old with acute or convalescent COVID-19. The CDR3 nucleotides are TGTGCCAGCAGCCCCGGGGATTCACCCCTCCACTTT. Its protein product is CASSPGDSPLHF.